A selection of T cell receptor beta chains follows, all from one sample in a study of cytomegalovirus exposure and HLA in healthy donors. The repertoire was sequenced with immunoSEQ multiplex PCR; TCRdb's copy has only in-frame clones and lacks some. The sample lists under 150,000 clones, about 80% seen once, with under 4.5% in the top ten. What was sequenced was PBMCs. Every receptor here comes from a woman aged 40 to 49 in good health and CMV-seronegative. The CDR3 runs from the conserved cysteine through the conserved F or W. Fields, in order: D gene, V gene, clone size, J gene, CDR3 protein, CDR3 DNA. The D gene is left open where the match is weak. Not all rows give a size; the values are once, few, many and, for expanded clones, a class.

>.|TRBV5-1|few|TRBJ1-4
CASSRAGSRGEKLFF
TGCGCCAGCAGCAGGGCGGGCTCACGAGGGGAAAAACTGTTTTTT
>TRBD1|TRBV28|.|TRBJ1-6
CASSTAPGQGAYNSPLHF
TGTGCCAGCAGCACCGCCCCGGGACAGGGGGCCTATAATTCACCCCTCCACTTT
>.|TRBV7-3|.|TRBJ2-4
CASSLEGGGNIQYF
TGTGCCAGCAGCTTAGAGGGCGGTGGGAACATTCAGTACTTC
>.|TRBV27|.|TRBJ1-2
CASSLQANYGYTF
TGTGCCAGCAGTTTACAGGCTAACTATGGCTACACCTTC
>TRBD1|TRBV5-1|.|TRBJ1-6
CASSLGLSQGQDNSPLHF
TGCGCCAGCAGCTTGGGGCTTTCTCAAGGACAGGATAATTCACCCCTCCACTTT
>TRBD1|TRBV19|few|TRBJ2-7
CASSEIGPGQGYEQYF
TGTGCCAGTAGTGAGATCGGCCCGGGACAGGGGTACGAGCAGTACTTC
>.|TRBV19|.|TRBJ2-2
CASSTPRANTGELFF
TGTGCCAGTAGTACACCGAGGGCTAACACCGGGGAGCTGTTTTTT
>.|TRBV5-5|.|TRBJ2-5
CASSLWGEETQYF
TGTGCCAGCAGCTTGTGGGGGGAAGAGACCCAGTACTTC
>.|TRBV7-3|.|TRBJ2-1
CASSPHSGTSYNEQFF
TGTGCCAGCAGCCCCCACTCGGGAACCTCCTACAATGAGCAGTTCTTC
>TRBD1|TRBV7-9|.|TRBJ1-1
CASSPGDRAEAFF
TGTGCCAGCAGTCCGGGGGACAGGGCGGAGGCTTTCTTT
>.|TRBV5-1|.|TRBJ2-5
CASSALQGHQETQYF
TGCGCCAGCAGCGCCTTACAGGGACACCAAGAGACCCAGTACTTC
>TRBD2|TRBV19|.|TRBJ2-3
CASSSRTSGLTDTQYF
TGTGCCAGTAGTTCACGGACTAGCGGGCTCACAGATACGCAGTATTTT
>TRBD1|TRBV6-5|once|TRBJ1-3
CASSFTGGSGNTIYF
TGTGCCAGCAGTTTTACAGGGGGCTCTGGAAACACCATATATTTT
>.|TRBV4-1|.|TRBJ1-3
CASSQDGSDYSGNTIYF
TGCGCCAGCAGCCAGGATGGCTCGGACTACTCTGGAAACACCATATATTTT
>TRBD1|TRBV27|.|TRBJ1-6
CASMRDRGSASPLHF
TGTGCCAGCATGCGGGACAGGGGGTCAGCTTCACCCCTCCACTTT
>.|TRBV4-3|.|TRBJ1-4
CASSQVGLRQTTTNEKLFF
TGCGCCAGCAGCCAAGTAGGATTAAGACAGACAACAACTAATGAAAAACTGTTTTTT
>.|TRBV5-1|.|TRBJ2-3
CASSSNRLVLGTDTQYF
TGCGCCAGCAGCTCCAATCGACTAGTTCTGGGCACAGATACGCAGTATTTT
>.|TRBV5-4|.|TRBJ2-5
CASSLSTRRETQYF
TGTGCCAGCAGCTTATCGACTCGACGGGAGACCCAGTACTTC
>.|TRBV4-2|.|TRBJ1-2
CASSQDEGWGGYTF
TGTGCCAGCAGCCAAGATGAGGGCTGGGGTGGCTACACCTTC
>.|TRBV29-1|few|TRBJ1-4
CSVEDNNEKLFF
TGCAGCGTTGAGGACAATAATGAAAAACTGTTTTTT
>.|TRBV4-1|.|TRBJ1-1
CASSQGGQGQLGTEAFF
TGCGCCAGCAGCCAAGGGGGCCAGGGGCAACTGGGTACTGAAGCTTTCTTT
>.|TRBV4-3|.|TRBJ1-6
CASSQYRESSPLHF
TGCGCCAGCAGCCAATACAGGGAAAGTTCACCCCTCCACTTT
>TRBD1|TRBV4-3|.|TRBJ1-2
CASSQDRGTAAAGYTF
TGCGCCAGCAGCCAAGATCGAGGGACAGCCGCAGCTGGCTACACCTTC
>TRBD2|TRBV4-3|.|TRBJ2-2
CASSPRPAGDLTGELFF
TGCGCCAGCAGCCCGCGACCAGCGGGGGACCTAACCGGGGAGCTGTTTTTT
>TRBD1|TRBV28|.|TRBJ1-2
CASRSAGTANYGYTF
TGTGCCAGCAGGTCCGCCGGGACAGCTAACTATGGCTACACCTTC
>.|TRBV4-2|.|TRBJ2-3
CASSQGPEWEPSTDTQYF
TGTGCCAGCAGCCAAGGACCTGAGTGGGAGCCTAGCACAGATACGCAGTATTTT
>TRBD1|TRBV28|once|TRBJ1-6
CASSLLPGGGSPLHF
TGTGCCAGCAGTCTCTTACCAGGGGGCGGTTCACCCCTCCACTTT
>TRBD2|TRBV7-3|few|TRBJ2-1
CASSLITSGNNEQFF
TGTGCCAGCAGCTTAATCACTAGCGGGAACAATGAGCAGTTCTTC
>TRBD1|TRBV11-2|.|TRBJ1-2
CASSLDQLPQGAKGYTF
TGTGCCAGCAGCTTAGACCAACTTCCACAGGGGGCGAAGGGCTACACCTTC